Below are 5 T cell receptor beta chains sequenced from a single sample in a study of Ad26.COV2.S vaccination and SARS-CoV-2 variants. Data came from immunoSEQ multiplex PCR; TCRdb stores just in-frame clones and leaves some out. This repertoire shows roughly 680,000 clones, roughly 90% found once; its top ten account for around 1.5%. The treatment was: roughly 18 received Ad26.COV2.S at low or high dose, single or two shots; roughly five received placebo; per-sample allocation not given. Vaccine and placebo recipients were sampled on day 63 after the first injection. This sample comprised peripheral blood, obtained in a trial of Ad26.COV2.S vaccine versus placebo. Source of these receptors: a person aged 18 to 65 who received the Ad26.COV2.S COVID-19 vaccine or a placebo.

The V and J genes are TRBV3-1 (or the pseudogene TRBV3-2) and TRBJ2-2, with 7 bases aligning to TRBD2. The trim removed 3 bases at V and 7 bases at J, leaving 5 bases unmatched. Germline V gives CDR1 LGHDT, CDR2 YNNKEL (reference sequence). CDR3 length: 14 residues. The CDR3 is CASSHGGGSGELFF. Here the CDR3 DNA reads TGTGCCAGCAGCCACGGCGGGGGAAGCGGGGAGCTGTTTTTT.

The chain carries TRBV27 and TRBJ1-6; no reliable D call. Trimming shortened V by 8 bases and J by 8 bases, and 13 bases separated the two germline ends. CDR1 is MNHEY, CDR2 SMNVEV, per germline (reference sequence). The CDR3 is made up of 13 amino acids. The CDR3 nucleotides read TGTGCCAGCGGCTGGGGAGGTGATTCACCCCTCCACTTT. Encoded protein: CASGWGGDSPLHF.

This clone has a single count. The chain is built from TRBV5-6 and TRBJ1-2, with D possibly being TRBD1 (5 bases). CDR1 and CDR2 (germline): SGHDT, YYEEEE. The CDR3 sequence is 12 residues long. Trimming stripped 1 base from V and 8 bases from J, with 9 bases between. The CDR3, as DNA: TGTGCCAGCAGCTTGTGGGGGAAGGGCTACACCTTC. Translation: CASSLWGKGYTF.

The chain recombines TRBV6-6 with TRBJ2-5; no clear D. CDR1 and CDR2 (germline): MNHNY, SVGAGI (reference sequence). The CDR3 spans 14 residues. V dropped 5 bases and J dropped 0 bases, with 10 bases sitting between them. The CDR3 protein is CASSLGAYQETQYF. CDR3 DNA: TGTGCCAGCAGTCTCGGAGCGTACCAAGAGACCCAGTACTTC.

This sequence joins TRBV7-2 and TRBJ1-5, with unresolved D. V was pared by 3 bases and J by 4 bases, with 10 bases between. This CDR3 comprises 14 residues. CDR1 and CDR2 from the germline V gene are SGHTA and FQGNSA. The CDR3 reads CASSFPGMNQPQHF. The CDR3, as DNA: TGTGCCAGCAGCTTTCCCGGGATGAATCAGCCCCAGCATTTT.